The 18 T cell receptor beta chains presented below share a single source sample, sequenced in a study of blood T cell repertoires in COVID-19. Profiling relied on immunoSEQ multiplex PCR, and the TCRdb table lists in-frame clones only, not all of them. The table lists under 100,000 clones, more than 70% of them singletons. Sequencing input: peripheral blood. The receptors were sampled from a human donor in a cohort sampled during active COVID-19.

This rearrangement joins TRBV11-1 to TRBJ2-2; unclear D gene. Trimming shortened V by 8 bases and J by 2 bases, and 15 bases separated the two germline ends. Germline CDR1 SGHAT, CDR2 FQDESV (reference sequence). The CDR3 extends over 15 amino acids. CDR3 loop: CASLETPTNTGELFF. The CDR3 bases are TGTGCCAGCCTTGAGACACCTACAAACACCGGGGAGCTGTTTTTT.

In this sample, this clone turned up once. The gene calls are TRBV30 and TRBJ2-5; maybe TRBD1 (5 bases). The CDR3 consists of 15 residues. CDR1 is GTSNPN, CDR2 SVGIG, per germline (reference sequence). V dropped 4 bases and J dropped 1 base, with 16 bases sitting between them. CDR3 coding DNA: TGTGCCTGGACTCCCATTGGCAGGGCCCAAGAGACCCAGTACTTC. Translating gives CAWTPIGRAQETQYF.

The rearrangement links TRBV13 to TRBJ1-2, with 7 bases matching TRBD1. V lost 5 bases and J lost 7; bases outside the gene matches: 7. In germline, CDR1 is PRHDT, CDR2 FYEKMQ (reference sequence). The CDR3 runs 13 residues. CDR3: CASSHRGSVGYTF. The CDR3 DNA follows: TGTGCCAGCAGCCACAGGGGCTCCGTTGGCTACACCTTC.

The chain carries TRBV5-1 and TRBJ2-5, with 8 bases fitting TRBD2. V lost 0 bases to trimming and J lost 2 bases; unmatched junction nucleotides: 3. Germline CDR1 SGHRS, CDR2 YFSETQ. The CDR3 has 15 residues. CDR3 DNA sequence: TGCGCCAGCAGCTTGGAACTAGCGGTGCAAGAGACCCAGTACTTC. Translating it yields CASSLELAVQETQYF.

The chain couples TRBV29-1 to TRBJ2-7; TRBD1 is a possible D gene (6 bases). The V and J ends lost 7 bases and 2 bases respectively, with 27 bases between them. CDR1 is SQVTM, CDR2 ANQGSEA, per germline. The CDR3 loop spans 17 amino acids. CDR3 in amino acids: CSDLQGNDSSRPYEQYF. For the CDR3, the DNA is TGCAGCGACTTACAGGGCAACGATTCATCAAGGCCCTACGAGCAGTACTTC.

The V call is TRBV7-3, the J call TRBJ1-2; D is ambiguous. Germline-derived CDR1 and CDR2 are SGHTA and FQGTGA. The CDR3 is 14 amino acids. V lost 2 bases and J lost 0, with 7 bases in between. For the CDR3, the DNA is TGTGCCAGCAGCTTAGAACAGTCTAACTATGGCTACACCTTC. It yields the protein CASSLEQSNYGYTF.

The V call is TRBV19, the J call TRBJ1-5; tentatively, D is TRBD1 (5 bases). The germline V gene encodes CDR1 LNHDA and CDR2 SQIVND (reference sequence). Trimming left V 6 bases short and J 0 bases short, with 12 bases between. The CDR3 runs to 15 residues. DNA of the CDR3: TGTGCCAGTAGAGAGGAGGGGTATAGCAATCAGCCCCAGCATTTT. It translates to CASREEGYSNQPQHF.

CDR3 loop: CASTPSGTTTYEQYF. CDR3 bases: TGTGCCAGCACCCCCTCCGGGACTACCACCTACGAGCAGTACTTC. The chain has TRBV6-5 and TRBJ2-7; TRBD2 matches at 7 bases. V was clipped by 7 bases and J by 2 bases; unmatched bases: 11. The CDR3 contains 15 residues. Germline CDR1 MNHEY, CDR2 SVGAGI.

Concerning this clone: A much larger clone differs from this one at a single base, so this may be a read error. Different DNA sequences within this sample yield the same CDR3. This chain uses TRBV30 with TRBJ1-5, with D uncertain. Germline V gives CDR1 GTSNPN, CDR2 SVGIG (reference sequence). CDR3 length: 13 amino acids. V was shortened by 0 bases and J by 3 bases, with 6 bases between the two germline ends. CDR3 in DNA: TGTGCCTGGAGTGTACGGGACAATCAGCCCCAGCATTTT. Protein: CAWSVRDNQPQHF.

V is TRBV3-1 (or the pseudogene TRBV3-2) and J is TRBJ1-3, with D perhaps matching TRBD1 (6 bases). The germline CDR1 and CDR2 sequences are LGHDT and YNNKEL (reference sequence). V was trimmed by 1 base and J by 5 bases, leaving 15 bases between them. This CDR3 contains 16 residues. The CDR3 sequence is CASSQAGHQNRNTIYF. Here the CDR3 DNA reads TGTGCCAGCAGCCAAGCGGGACACCAAAATCGAAACACCATATATTTT.

The chain carries TRBV11-2 and TRBJ2-1; perhaps TRBD2 as D (5 bases). The CDR3 totals 14 residues. Germline V CDR1 and CDR2: SGHAT, FQNNGV. The germline V and J ends were trimmed by 3 bases and 6 bases, with 12 bases remaining between them. The CDR3 nucleotides are TGTGCCAGCAGCTTGGTTCAGCGGATCAATGAGCAGTTCTTC. Translated: CASSLVQRINEQFF.

The sample holds a few counts of this clone. This chain's CDR3 is CAWSVSGRGYTF. In DNA form, the CDR3 reads TGTGCCTGGAGTGTGTCCGGGAGAGGCTACACCTTC. The J gene is TRBJ1-2, the V gene TRBV30; D gene uncertain. V dropped 0 bases and J dropped 8 bases, with 10 bases sitting between them. This CDR3 has 12 residues. Germline CDR1 GTSNPN, CDR2 SVGIG (reference sequence).

This chain joins TRBV28 and TRBJ1-5; tentative D call: TRBD1 (6 bases). The CDR3 loop spans 14 amino acids. From germline, CDR1 is MDHEN and CDR2 SYDVKM. With 5 bases removed from V and 6 bases from J, the gap between germline ends came to 14 bases. As DNA, the CDR3 is TGTGCCAGCAGTCCCGGGACATACAGTCAGCCCCAGCATTTT. This codes for CASSPGTYSQPQHF.

This clone ranks as large. V gene TRBV6-6 combines with J gene TRBJ2-1; 13 nucleotides agree with TRBD2. The CDR3 covers 13 residues. From germline, CDR1 is MNHNY and CDR2 SVGAGI (reference sequence). CDR3 loop: CGLGGLAGNEQFF. The CDR3 DNA follows: TGTGGGCTAGGGGGACTAGCGGGAAATGAGCAGTTCTTC.

This clone was recorded a few times. The chain has TRBV12-3 or TRBV12-4 and TRBJ1-2; no reliable D call. The V end was cut by 3 bases, the J end by 8 bases, with 13 bases between. The CDR3 contains 13 residues. The CDR3 DNA sequence: TGTGCCAGCAGTTTTGGGCAGGCGGGCGGCTACACCTTC. Translating gives CASSFGQAGGYTF.

The rearrangement uses TRBV27 and TRBJ1-2; D remains unclear. V lost 0 bases and J lost 4, with 9 bases in between. The CDR3 extends over 14 amino acids. Germline loops: CDR1 MNHEY, CDR2 SMNVEV (reference sequence). This chain's CDR3 is CASSLSSSGYGYTF. CDR3 in DNA: TGTGCCAGCAGTTTATCGAGCTCAGGCTATGGCTACACCTTC.

The table lists this clone with a few counts. J is TRBJ1-6 and V is TRBV18, with TRBD1 as a possible D gene (5 bases). Between the trimmed V and J ends, which lost 3 bases and 0 bases, there was a span of 6 bases. The CDR3 covers 15 residues. The germline V gene encodes CDR1 KGHSH and CDR2 LQKENI. In DNA, the CDR3 is TGTGCCAGCTCACCCGACAGCTCCTATAATTCACCCCTCCACTTT. Residues: CASSPDSSYNSPLHF.

The genes are TRBV7-3 and TRBJ1-4; D uncertain. The germline gives CDR1 SGHTA, CDR2 FQGTGA. Trimming took off 3 bases at V and 7 bases at J, with 15 bases between the two ends. The CDR3 runs 15 residues. CDR3 DNA sequence: TGTGCCAGCAGCTTCAGCGGGCAGTCCGGTGAAAAACTGTTTTTT. Its translation is CASSFSGQSGEKLFF.